This T cell receptor beta chain originates from a study of T cell repertoires in ileal Crohn's disease. Looking at the study overall: M6 samples are neoterminal ileum biopsies from postoperative colonoscopy.

The trim removed 0 bases at V and 8 bases at J, leaving 13 bases unmatched. Germline CDR1 SGHNT, CDR2 YYREEE (reference sequence). The CDR3 extends over 17 amino acids. Time point reported: neoterminal ileum biopsy at postoperative endoscopy, about 6 months after surgery. Repertoires were generated with immunoSEQ multiplex PCR, while TCRdb's copy carries only in-frame clones and drops some. The table has fewer than 13,000 clones, around 80% seen once; the top ten hold roughly 15%. The chain joins TRBV5-4 to TRBJ2-1; TRBD2 matches 8 bases. The sequence was obtained from an adult with Crohn's disease. Sequencing used ileal tissue. CDR3 loop: CASSLAKGTRVPDEQFF. CDR3 DNA sequence: TGTGCCAGCAGCTTGGCCAAGGGGACTAGGGTCCCCGATGAGCAGTTCTTC.